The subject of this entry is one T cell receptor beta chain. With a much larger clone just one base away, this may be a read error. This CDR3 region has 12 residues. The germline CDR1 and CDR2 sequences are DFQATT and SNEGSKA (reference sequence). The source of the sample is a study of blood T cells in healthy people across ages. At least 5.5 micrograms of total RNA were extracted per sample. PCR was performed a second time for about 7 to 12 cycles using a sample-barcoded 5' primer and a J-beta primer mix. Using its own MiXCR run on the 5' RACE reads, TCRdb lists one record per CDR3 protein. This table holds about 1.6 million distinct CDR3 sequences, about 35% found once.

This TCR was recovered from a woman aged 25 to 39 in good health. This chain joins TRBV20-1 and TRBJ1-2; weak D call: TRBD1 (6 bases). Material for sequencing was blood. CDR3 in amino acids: CRPRDTNYGYTF. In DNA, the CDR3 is TGCAGACCCAGGGACACTAACTATGGCTACACCTTC.